This T cell receptor beta chain was obtained from a study of cytomegalovirus exposure and HLA in healthy donors. Study-level results: Within the 120 or so validation repertoires, first-cohort TCR clusters tended to co-occur, according to a later analysis. Rare sequences made up most TCRs, while some public TCRs were found in many donors.

The V and J ends lost 0 bases and 1 base, in that order; junction bases with no gene match: 6. CDR3 length: 17 residues. Germline values: CDR1 SGHDT, CDR2 YYEEEE. Repertoires were generated with immunoSEQ multiplex PCR, while TCRdb's copy carries only in-frame clones and drops some. The data contain tens of thousands of clones, roughly 94% of them singletons. With regard to this clone: Its antigen is still unknown.

The TCR was taken from a man younger than 35 in good health and CMV-seropositive. The chain combines TRBV5-6 with TRBJ2-3, with 9 bases aligning to TRBD2. Sequencing was carried out using PBMCs. The chain's CDR3 is CASSLVRAGGGTDTQYF. CDR3 DNA sequence: TGTGCCAGCAGCTTGGTCAGAGCGGGAGGTGGCACAGATACGCAGTATTTT.